This paragraph covers one T cell receptor (beta chain) sequence. The antigen remains undetermined. The study gave focal radiation plus ipilimumab CTLA-4 blockade to patients with chemo-refractory metastatic non-small-cell lung cancer. The CDR3 has 16 amino acids. Trimming cost V 6 bases and J 1 base, with 16 bases left between them. Germline CDR1 LNHNV, CDR2 YYDKDF (reference sequence). Only in-frame clones appear in the TCRdb table, and some are missing; sequencing was by immunoSEQ multiplex PCR. The sample gives around 53,000 clones, around 88% of which show up once; roughly 17% is in the top ten. The data derive from a study of radiotherapy plus CTLA-4 blockade in lung cancer. Study in general: There were objective responses in roughly a sixth of patients, and approximately 30% had disease control. General study findings and limits: Interferon-beta and early blood T cell clone dynamics reportedly predicted response best. An expansion of tumor-derived TCR clones occurred in blood after radiotherapy plus ipilimumab.

The input for sequencing was peripheral blood, taken from a patient treated with radiotherapy plus ipilimumab. V usage is TRBV15 and J usage is TRBJ1-3, with D perhaps TRBD1 (5 bases). This sequence was found in a human donor with non-small cell lung cancer that progressed on radiotherapy plus ipilimumab. Some clones in this sample may be carry-over from other donors' samples. This CDR3 is CATSSPGRESGNTIYF. In DNA form, the CDR3 reads TGTGCCACCAGTAGTCCGGGCAGGGAATCTGGAAACACCATATATTTT.